The rows below give T cell receptor beta chains drawn from one sample of a study of T cells in Graves' hyperthyroidism and ophthalmopathy. TCRdb recomputed calls from the multiplex PCR reads with MiXCR, one row per CDR3 protein. The top ten hold around 8% of the sample, which has under 350,000 distinct CDR3 sequences, roughly 15% seen once. The sequencing sample was made of blood. The receptors stem from a woman in her thirties or forties with Graves' hyperthyroidism. The CDR3 runs from the conserved cysteine through the conserved F or W. The D gene is left open where the match is weak. Size tells how often a clone was seen (once, few, many) or the class of an expanded clone, and some rows leave it out.

j_gene: TRBJ2-7
abundance: many
d_gene: NA
v_gene: TRBV2
CDR3aa: CASRRTFGSYEQYF
CDR3nt: TGTGCCAGCAGGCGGACCTTTGGGTCCTACGAGCAGTACTTC

j_gene: TRBJ1-3
abundance: many
d_gene: NA
v_gene: TRBV6-1
CDR3aa: CASSASIPSGNTIYF
CDR3nt: TGTGCCAGCAGTGCCTCAATACCCTCTGGAAACACCATATATTTT

j_gene: TRBJ2-7
abundance: many
d_gene: NA
v_gene: TRBV28
CDR3aa: CASSPPPYTLLPYEQYF
CDR3nt: TGTGCCAGCAGTCCGCCCCCCTATACGCTGCTACCCTACGAGCAGTACTTC

j_gene: TRBJ2-1
abundance: NA
d_gene: NA
v_gene: TRBV6-2/TRBV6-3
CDR3aa: CASSRRTISRNEQFF
CDR3nt: TGTGCCAGCAGTAGACGAACAATCTCGCGCAATGAGCAGTTCTTC

j_gene: TRBJ1-5
abundance: NA
d_gene: NA
v_gene: TRBV19
CDR3aa: CASSTARGNQPQHF
CDR3nt: TGTGCCAGTAGTACCGCCCGTGGCAATCAGCCCCAGCATTTT

j_gene: TRBJ2-1
abundance: many
d_gene: TRBD2
v_gene: TRBV3-1
CDR3aa: CASSAQREGWREQFF
CDR3nt: TGTGCCAGCAGCGCCCAGCGGGAGGGTTGGAGGGAGCAGTTCTTC

j_gene: TRBJ1-5
abundance: many
d_gene: TRBD1
v_gene: TRBV19
CDR3aa: CASRQPGQGRGNQPQHF
CDR3nt: TGTGCCAGTAGACAGCCGGGACAGGGCAGGGGCAATCAGCCCCAGCATTTT

j_gene: TRBJ1-4
abundance: many
d_gene: NA
v_gene: TRBV20-1
CDR3aa: CSARGPKTANEKLFF
CDR3nt: TGCAGTGCTAGAGGTCCCAAGACAGCTAATGAAAAACTGTTTTTT

j_gene: TRBJ2-7
abundance: many
d_gene: TRBD2
v_gene: TRBV7-2
CDR3aa: CASSRLLPGTRFGEQYF
CDR3nt: TGTGCCAGCAGCAGATTATTGCCGGGGACTAGGTTTGGCGAGCAGTACTTC

j_gene: TRBJ2-3
abundance: few
d_gene: TRBD1
v_gene: TRBV3-1
CDR3aa: CASSQGDRGQRDTQYF
CDR3nt: TGTGCCAGCAGCCAAGGGGACAGGGGGCAAAGAGATACGCAGTATTTT

j_gene: TRBJ2-3
abundance: NA
d_gene: NA
v_gene: TRBV6-1
CDR3aa: CASSVLSTGTQYF
CDR3nt: TGTGCCAGCAGTGTCTTGTCAACCGGTACGCAGTATTTT

j_gene: TRBJ2-1
abundance: many
d_gene: NA
v_gene: TRBV6-1
CDR3aa: CASNGMSEQFF
CDR3nt: TGTGCCAGCAACGGTATGAGTGAGCAGTTCTTC

j_gene: TRBJ1-2
abundance: NA
d_gene: TRBD1
v_gene: TRBV12-3/TRBV12-4
CDR3aa: CASSPGQGVTYGYTF
CDR3nt: TGTGCCAGCAGCCCCGGACAGGGGGTGACCTATGGCTACACCTTC

j_gene: TRBJ2-1
abundance: few
d_gene: NA
v_gene: TRBV3-1
CDR3aa: CASSHSGRRWDPRDNEQFF
CDR3nt: TGTGCCAGCAGCCACTCCGGGCGCCGTTGGGACCCGAGGGACAATGAGCAGTTCTTC

j_gene: TRBJ2-7
abundance: NA
d_gene: TRBD1
v_gene: TRBV5-6
CDR3aa: CASSLSRRGFYEQYF
CDR3nt: TGTGCCAGCAGCTTGAGTCGCAGGGGGTTCTACGAGCAGTACTTC

j_gene: TRBJ2-7
abundance: NA
d_gene: NA
v_gene: TRBV5-6
CDR3aa: CASSFLDFPHEQYF
CDR3nt: TGTGCCAGCAGCTTTTTGGACTTCCCCCACGAGCAGTACTTC

j_gene: TRBJ2-1
abundance: many
d_gene: NA
v_gene: TRBV10-2
CDR3aa: CASHGGSSYNEQFF
CDR3nt: TGCGCCTCTCACGGGGGAAGCTCCTACAATGAGCAGTTCTTC

j_gene: TRBJ2-4
abundance: NA
d_gene: NA
v_gene: TRBV20-1
CDR3aa: CSASQGAKNIQYF
CDR3nt: TGCAGTGCCAGCCAGGGTGCCAAAAACATTCAGTACTTC

j_gene: TRBJ2-1
abundance: many
d_gene: NA
v_gene: TRBV28
CDR3aa: CASSSLQASSYNEQFF
CDR3nt: TGTGCCAGCAGTTCTCTACAGGCTTCATCCTACAATGAGCAGTTCTTC

j_gene: TRBJ1-2
abundance: many
d_gene: TRBD1
v_gene: TRBV28
CDR3aa: CASSDREVYGYTF
CDR3nt: TGTGCCAGCAGTGACAGGGAGGTATATGGCTACACCTTC

j_gene: TRBJ1-5
abundance: many
d_gene: NA
v_gene: TRBV27
CDR3aa: CASSPGLYNQPQHF
CDR3nt: TGTGCCAGCAGTCCTGGCCTATACAATCAGCCCCAGCATTTT

j_gene: TRBJ2-7
abundance: many
d_gene: NA
v_gene: TRBV6-1
CDR3aa: CASSEGGAYF
CDR3nt: TGTGCCAGCAGTGAAGGGGGGGCATACTTC

j_gene: TRBJ2-5
abundance: many
d_gene: NA
v_gene: TRBV10-3
CDR3aa: CAISDLIAAQETQYF
CDR3nt: TGTGCCATCAGTGACCTTATAGCGGCACAAGAGACCCAGTACTTC

j_gene: TRBJ2-4
abundance: many
d_gene: NA
v_gene: TRBV6-5
CDR3aa: CASSYNPGFAKNIQYF
CDR3nt: TGTGCCAGCAGTTACAACCCAGGGTTTGCCAAAAACATTCAGTACTTC

j_gene: TRBJ2-1
abundance: few
d_gene: TRBD2
v_gene: TRBV7-3
CDR3aa: CASSLFTSGPLVHEQFF
CDR3nt: TGTGCCAGCAGCTTATTTACTAGCGGGCCTTTAGTCCATGAGCAGTTCTTC

j_gene: TRBJ2-3
abundance: many
d_gene: NA
v_gene: TRBV7-2
CDR3aa: CASSLVASGGGTQYF
CDR3nt: TGTGCCAGCAGCTTAGTGGCTAGCGGAGGGGGTACGCAGTATTTT

j_gene: TRBJ1-1
abundance: many
d_gene: NA
v_gene: TRBV2
CDR3aa: CASGQGGGHTEAFF
CDR3nt: TGTGCCAGCGGCCAGGGAGGAGGGCACACTGAAGCTTTCTTT

j_gene: TRBJ2-7
abundance: many
d_gene: TRBD1
v_gene: TRBV29-1
CDR3aa: CSVSRGRNYEQYF
CDR3nt: TGCAGCGTATCCAGGGGGCGGAACTACGAGCAGTACTTC

j_gene: TRBJ2-2
abundance: NA
d_gene: NA
v_gene: TRBV4-1
CDR3aa: CASSHRTADTGELFF
CDR3nt: TGCGCCAGCAGCCACCGGACAGCTGACACCGGGGAGCTGTTTTTT

j_gene: TRBJ1-4
abundance: NA
d_gene: NA
v_gene: TRBV2
CDR3aa: CASSEGTDEKLFF
CDR3nt: TGTGCCAGCAGTGAAGGAACGGATGAAAAACTGTTTTTT

j_gene: TRBJ2-5
abundance: many
d_gene: TRBD2
v_gene: TRBV20-1
CDR3aa: CSARVSGDPQETQYF
CDR3nt: TGCAGTGCTAGAGTTAGCGGGGACCCCCAAGAGACCCAGTACTTC

j_gene: TRBJ2-5
abundance: NA
d_gene: NA
v_gene: TRBV2
CDR3aa: CASSEAGVQETQYF
CDR3nt: TGTGCCAGCAGTGAAGCTGGGGTCCAAGAGACCCAGTACTTC

j_gene: TRBJ2-3
abundance: few
d_gene: NA
v_gene: TRBV6-1
CDR3aa: CASSAGLTDTQYF
CDR3nt: TGTGCCAGCAGCGCGGGACTCACAGATACGCAGTATTTT

j_gene: TRBJ1-2
abundance: NA
d_gene: TRBD1
v_gene: TRBV20-1
CDR3aa: CSAIPGGTGVGGYTF
CDR3nt: TGCAGTGCTATCCCCGGGGGTACAGGGGTAGGTGGCTACACCTTC

j_gene: TRBJ2-7
abundance: many
d_gene: TRBD2
v_gene: TRBV20-1
CDR3aa: CSAIRTSAGDEQYF
CDR3nt: TGCAGTGCTATTAGGACTAGCGCGGGGGACGAGCAGTACTTC